This T cell receptor (beta chain) emerged from a study of OX40 agonist ivuxolimab in advanced cancers. Study overall: Dosing consisted of intravenous ivuxolimab at 0.01 to 10 mg/kg every 2 weeks. Of the participants, under 50% had some prior anti-PD-1, anti-PD-L1 or anti-CTLA-4 therapy, which was allowed. Points from the study as a whole: The authors did not determine the antigen specificity of the expanded peripheral T cells.

Produced via immunoSEQ multiplex PCR; TCRdb's table is partial and in-frame only. In the table there are roughly 33,000 clones, under 85% of which are singletons. This CDR3 is 15 amino acids long. V lost 0 bases and J lost 1, with 6 bases in between. The germline V gene has CDR1 LGHNA and CDR2 YNFKEQ. Comments on this clone: Its target is unknown.

V and J are TRBV4-2 and TRBJ2-2, with D uncertain. The sequence was obtained from an adult with an advanced solid tumor such as melanoma, head and neck, liver or kidney cancer. The sample here was CD4+ or CD8+ T cells sorted from blood, taken in a trial of the OX40 agonist ivuxolimab. The CDR3 nucleotides are TGTGCCAGCAGCCAAGAATTACAGAACACCGGGGAGCTGTTTTTT. This codes for CASSQELQNTGELFF.